The 20 T cell receptor beta chains reported below all come from one sample, sequenced in a study of cytomegalovirus exposure and HLA in healthy donors. The PCR made use of 60 Vbeta and 13 Jbeta primers. The assay was immunoSEQ multiplex PCR, and TCRdb's table has in-frame clones only and misses some. The data contain around 150,000 clones, 60% to 80% of them singletons. The sample was PBMCs. The source of these receptors is a woman aged 40 to 55 in good health and CMV-seronegative.

The V gene is TRBV5-4, the J gene TRBJ2-7; D call uncertain. The CDR3 sequence is 13 residues long. CDR1 and CDR2 (germline): SGHNT, YYREEE (reference sequence). Trimming left V 0 bases short and J 3 bases short, with 7 bases between. CDR3 bases: TGTGCCAGCAGCTTGGGCGTACTCTACGAGCAGTACTTC. Encoded protein: CASSLGVLYEQYF.

J is TRBJ1-2 and V is TRBV7-2; 10 bases align to TRBD1. Germline CDR1 reads SGHTA; CDR2 reads FQGNSA. The junction had 5 bases not matched to a gene; V was cut back by 4 bases and J by 3 bases. The CDR3 has 15 amino acids. Written as DNA, the CDR3 is TGTGCCAGCAGCTCCGGGACAGGGGATTACTATGGCTACACCTTC. It yields the protein CASSSGTGDYYGYTF. The complete variable domain, with remaining parts taken from reference TRBV7-2 and TRBJ1-2, reads GAGVSQSPSNKVTEKGKDVELRCDPISGHTALYWYRQSLGQGLEFLIYFQGNSAPDKSGLPSDRFSAERTGGSVSTLTIQRTQQEDSAVYLCASSSGTGDYYGYTFGSGTRLTVV.

The chain carries TRBV29-1 and TRBJ1-4; D is perhaps TRBD1 (5 bases). Germline values: CDR1 SQVTM, CDR2 ANQGSEA. The CDR3 runs to 12 residues. Trimming left V 5 bases short and J 8 bases short, with 12 bases between. CDR3 loop: CSVKTGGEKLFF. CDR3 in DNA: TGCAGCGTTAAAACAGGTGGGGAAAAACTGTTTTTT.

The chain has TRBV30 and TRBJ1-5; D uncertain. Germline V gene sequence: CDR1 GTSNPN, CDR2 SVGIG (reference sequence). V lost 2 bases and J 7 bases, leaving 9 bases between the germline ends. The CDR3 totals 12 residues. The CDR3, as DNA: TGTGCCTGGAGTCTCCCGGGGCAGCCCCAGCATTTT. Amino acid sequence: CAWSLPGQPQHF.

This chain uses TRBV19 with TRBJ2-2, with D possibly matching TRBD1 (6 bases). Germline values: CDR1 LNHDA, CDR2 SQIVND (reference sequence). V was cut by 6 bases and J by 1 base, with 15 bases left in between. The CDR3 contains 16 residues. CDR3 in amino acids: CASSLDGTMNTGELFF. CDR3 nucleotides: TGTGCCAGTAGCCTCGACGGGACAATGAACACCGGGGAGCTGTTTTTT.

The chain joins TRBV15 to TRBJ2-4, with 9 bases that match TRBD1. The CDR3 totals 16 residues. Trimming cost V 0 bases and J 9 bases; bases outside gene matches: 9. CDR1 and CDR2 from the germline V gene are LNHNV and YYDKDF (reference sequence). The CDR3, as DNA: TGTGCCACCAGCAGAGACAGAGCCGGGACAGGGAGCATTCAGTACTTC. This sequence encodes CATSRDRAGTGSIQYF.

V gene TRBV4-1 combines with J gene TRBJ2-3; 8 bases fit TRBD2. The CDR3 spans 16 residues. Germline V lookup: CDR1 MGHRA, CDR2 YSYEKL. The junction had 5 bases not matched to a gene; V was cut back by 0 bases and J by 3 bases. The CDR3 nucleotides read TGCGCCAGCAGCCAAGAGCAGCGGGGGAGAACAGATACGCAGTATTTT. It is translated as CASSQEQRGRTDTQYF.

This clone was seen a handful of times. The V call is TRBV5-4, the J call TRBJ1-1; D gene unclear. Germline V gene sequence: CDR1 SGHNT, CDR2 YYREEE (reference sequence). This CDR3 is 14 amino acids long. With 9 bases removed from V and 1 base from J, the gap between germline ends came to 16 bases. CDR3 in amino acids: CAIALGPGNTEAFF. The CDR3 DNA is TGTGCCATCGCACTCGGCCCAGGGAACACTGAAGCTTTCTTT.

The chain couples TRBV4-1 to TRBJ2-5; possible D gene TRBD2, 5 bases. The CDR3 loop spans 18 amino acids. Deletions cut 2 bases from V and 4 bases from J, with 23 bases between. Per the germline V gene, CDR1 is MGHRA and CDR2 is YSYEKL. The CDR3 DNA sequence: TGCGCCAGCAGCCAAACCCCCCGGCCCTCGGGAAAATTAGAGACCCAGTACTTC. It yields the protein CASSQTPRPSGKLETQYF.

The V gene is TRBV19, the J gene TRBJ2-7, with TRBD1 matching over 8 bases. CDR3 length: 14 amino acids. Germline V CDR1 and CDR2: LNHDA, SQIVND (reference sequence). Trimming removed 6 bases from V and 2 bases from J; junction bases left unmatched: 6. As DNA, the CDR3 is TGTGCCAGTAGCACCGGGACAGGCCCCTACGAGCAGTACTTC. Translating it yields CASSTGTGPYEQYF.

In this sample, this clone turned up once. V usage is TRBV19 and J usage is TRBJ1-2; the D gene is possibly TRBD1 (5 bases). Trimming cost V 11 bases and J 8 bases, with 24 bases left between them. The CDR3 consists of 14 residues. Germline values: CDR1 LNHDA, CDR2 SQIVND (reference sequence). CDR3 DNA sequence: TGTGCCGCCAGTAGTATATCAAGCGGGGACGGCTACACCTTC. Translation: CAASSISSGDGYTF.

In nucleotides, the CDR3 is TGTGCTAGTGGCCCCGGGACTCGAGGGTCCACAGATACGCAGTATTTT. Protein: CASGPGTRGSTDTQYF. This chain uses TRBV12-5 with TRBJ2-3, with a possible D match to TRBD2 (6 bases). CDR3 size: 16 residues. Trimming left V 6 bases short and J 2 bases short, with 18 bases between. Germline values: CDR1 LGHNT, CDR2 FRNRAP.

This chain joins TRBV28 and TRBJ2-6; the D gene is possibly TRBD2 (6 bases). The CDR3 contains 15 residues. Looked up from germline, CDR1 is MDHEN and CDR2 is SYDVKM. With 2 bases removed from V and 3 bases from J, the gap between germline ends came to 8 bases. The DNA for the CDR3 is TGTGCCAGCAGTTTAGGGGGGTTTGGGGCCAACGTCCTGACTTTC. This codes for CASSLGGFGANVLTF.

The V gene is TRBV6-5, the J gene TRBJ2-7, with TRBD2 identical over 8 bases. Germline assignment: CDR1 MNHEY and CDR2 SVGAGI. V dropped 7 bases and J dropped 5; count of bases not matched to a gene: 13. This CDR3 is 15 amino acids long. The CDR3 region has the DNA TGTGCCAGCAAACTCGCGGGGGGCCTCCTCGACGAGCAGTACTTC. This codes for CASKLAGGLLDEQYF.

The CDR3 nucleotides are TGTGCCAGCAGCCAAGAAGTTAGCGGGGGGGGCACAGATACGCAGTATTTT. Translating it yields CASSQEVSGGGTDTQYF. This sequence joins TRBV4-2 and TRBJ2-3, with 11 bases lining up with TRBD2. Unmatched junction bases numbered 3, after V lost 0 bases and J lost 1 base. The CDR3 spans 17 residues. Germline CDR1 and CDR2: LGHNA and YNFKEQ.

Here the CDR3 DNA reads TGTGCCTGGAGTGTACTACGGCGAAGCGGGTACAATGAGCAGTTCTTC. This translates into CAWSVLRRSGYNEQFF. V gene TRBV30 combines with J gene TRBJ2-1, with D possibly matching TRBD2 (6 bases). This CDR3 spans 16 amino acids. Looked up from germline, CDR1 is GTSNPN and CDR2 is SVGIG (reference sequence). Trimming cost V 0 bases and J 4 bases, with 16 bases left between them.

This chain links TRBV7-2 with TRBJ2-7; D is uncertain. The CDR3 spans 12 residues. V lost 5 bases and J 4 bases, leaving 9 bases between the germline ends. Germline CDR1 is SGHTA and CDR2 is FQGNSA. The CDR3 spells CASSQTSYEQYF. Here the CDR3 DNA reads TGTGCCAGCAGCCAGACTTCATACGAGCAGTACTTC.

The chain is built from TRBV19 and TRBJ2-7, with 7 bases identical to TRBD1. The CDR3 totals 15 residues. The trim removed 3 bases at V and 0 bases at J, leaving 5 bases unmatched. CDR1 and CDR2 from the germline V gene are LNHDA and SQIVND (reference sequence). CDR3 protein: CASSMDRPYSYEQYF. Written as DNA, the CDR3 is TGTGCCAGTAGTATGGACAGGCCCTACTCCTACGAGCAGTACTTC.

Only a few counts were recorded for this clone. The chain uses TRBV7-2 and TRBJ1-6; TRBD1 matches 7 bases. V lost 5 bases to trimming and J lost 8 bases; unmatched junction nucleotides: 12. Germline CDR1 is SGHTA and CDR2 is FQGNSA. This CDR3 has 16 amino acids. DNA for the CDR3: TGTGCCAGCAGCACCGAGGGGGCCGGGGGAGATTCACCCCTCCACTTT. This gives the protein CASSTEGAGGDSPLHF.

This chain links TRBV7-6 with TRBJ1-1, with 10 nucleotides matching TRBD1. V shed 3 bases and J 4 bases; nucleotides not matched to a gene: 2. CDR1 is SGHVS, CDR2 FNYEAQ, per germline. The CDR3 runs 14 residues. The CDR3, as DNA: TGTGCCAGCAGCTTGGGACAGGGGATCACTGAAGCTTTCTTT. Protein sequence: CASSLGQGITEAFF. Full variable domain (rest looked up from reference TRBV7-6 and TRBJ1-1): GAGVSQSPRYKVTKRGQDVALRCDPISGHVSLYWYRQALGQGPEFLTYFNYEAQQDKSGLPNDRFSAERPEGSISTLTIQRTEQRDSAMYRCASSLGQGITEAFFGQGTRLTVV.